The 20 T cell receptor beta chains presented below share a single source sample, sequenced in a study of early T cells in non-severe SARS-CoV-2 infection. TCRdb reprocessed the 5' RACE reads with MiXCR, giving one entry per CDR3 protein. The sample includes tens of thousands of distinct CDR3 sequences, roughly 13% seen only once; the top ten take approximately 4.8%. The sample taken for sequencing was whole blood. Receptors were obtained from an adult who was a healthcare worker with PCR-confirmed SARS-CoV-2 infection or an uninfected control (not recorded which).

This clonotype was seen only once. This chain joins TRBV5-1 and TRBJ1-5; TRBD1 might be the D (5 bases). Germline-derived CDR1 and CDR2 are SGHRS and YFSETQ. Trimming took 8 bases from V and 7 from J, leaving 16 bases between them. This CDR3 has 13 amino acids. The CDR3 here is CASAEGLKQPQHF. CDR3 DNA sequence: TGCGCCAGTGCTGAGGGGCTGAAACAGCCCCAGCATTTT.

There are a few counts of this clonotype. This rearrangement joins TRBV3-1 to TRBJ2-2; no definite D call. This CDR3 has 13 amino acids. In germline, CDR1 is LGHDT, CDR2 YNNKEL (reference sequence). The V and J ends lost 3 bases and 3 bases respectively, with 5 bases between them. The CDR3 loop is CASSHADTGELFF. CDR3 nucleotide sequence: TGTGCCAGCAGCCACGCGGACACCGGGGAGCTGTTTTTT.

This clonotype was detected ten times or more. The chain employs TRBV6-2 or TRBV6-3 and TRBJ1-6, with D possibly TRBD1 on 5 matching bases. V was shortened by 7 bases and J by 6 bases, with 13 bases between the two germline ends. This CDR3 comprises 14 residues. Per germline, CDR1 MNHEY and CDR2 SVGEGT. The CDR3 DNA follows: TGTGCCAGCAAACCAGCGGGGCTTAATTCACCCCTCCACTTT. Its protein product is CASKPAGLNSPLHF.

V is TRBV21-1 and J is TRBJ1-1. TRBV21-1 is recorded as a pseudogene. This CDR3 spans 12 amino acids. The DNA for the CDR3 is TGTGCGCCACAGCGCATGAACACTGAAGCTTTCTTT. This encodes CAPQRMNTEAFF.

The CDR3: CASSTNDRLQYEQYF. The CDR3 DNA reads TGTGCCAGCAGCACCAACGACAGGTTGCAGTACGAGCAGTACTTC. The chain is built from TRBV11-2 and TRBJ2-7; D is perhaps TRBD1 (6 bases). Germline V gene data show CDR1 as SGHAT and CDR2 as FQNNGV. Trimming took 5 bases from V and 4 from J, leaving 18 bases between them. CDR3 size: 15 residues.

In its sample, this clonotype was seen many times. CDR3 in DNA: TGTGCCAGCAGCCAAAATTTGCAGGGGAATTCACCCCTCCACTTT. It specifies CASSQNLQGNSPLHF. The V gene is TRBV4-2, the J gene TRBJ1-6, with a tentative D call TRBD1 (6 bases). This CDR3 region has 15 residues. Germline CDR1 is LGHNA and CDR2 is YNFKEQ. Trimming removed 2 bases at V and 7 bases at J, with 12 bases between.

This clonotype showed up many times. The chain combines TRBV5-1 with TRBJ1-4; maybe TRBD1 (5 bases). The CDR3 is 16 amino acids. Germline assignment: CDR1 SGHRS and CDR2 YFSETQ. V shed 0 bases and J shed 0 bases, with 9 bases lying between them. As DNA, the CDR3 is TGCGCCAGCAGCTTGGGTGACAGTACAACTAATGAAAAACTGTTTTTT. Its translation: CASSLGDSTTNEKLFF.

This clonotype was observed many times. The rearrangement uses TRBV6-6 and TRBJ1-6; 8 bases match TRBD1. The CDR3 contains 16 residues. Germline V gene lookup returns CDR1 MNHNY and CDR2 SVGAGI (reference sequence). Trimming took 6 bases from V and 2 from J; bases not matched to a gene: 6. In DNA form, the CDR3 reads TGTGCCAGCAGCCCTATGGACAGGGCCTATAATTCACCCCTCCACTTT. This sequence encodes CASSPMDRAYNSPLHF.

This sequence joins TRBV11-1 and TRBJ2-3; D perhaps matches TRBD2 (6 bases). V lost 5 bases and J lost 0, with 12 bases in between. Germline CDR1 SGHAT, CDR2 FQDESV (reference sequence). This CDR3 has 15 amino acids. The CDR3 region has the DNA TGTGCCAGCAGCCCGGGACTGCCTAGCACAGATACGCAGTATTTT. Translated: CASSPGLPSTDTQYF.

In its sample, this clonotype was seen a few times. The rearrangement joins TRBV3-1 to TRBJ2-4; D not certain. Between the trimmed V and J ends, which lost 0 bases and 3 bases, there was a span of 9 bases. The CDR3 length is 15 residues. CDR1 and CDR2 from the germline V gene are LGHDT and YNNKEL (reference sequence). The CDR3 nucleotides read TGTGCCAGCAGCCAAGATCCGATCCTCAAAAACATTCAGTACTTC. The encoded protein is CASSQDPILKNIQYF.

The table lists this clonotype with many counts. CDR3 sequence: CASSPDTTPYGYTF. The CDR3 nucleotides read TGTGCCAGCAGCCCAGATACGACACCCTATGGCTACACCTTC. The rearrangement joins TRBV6-5 to TRBJ1-2; no clear D gene. V was trimmed by 6 bases and J by 4 bases, leaving 15 bases between them. The CDR3 extends over 14 amino acids. The V gene's germline CDR1 is MNHEY and CDR2 SVGAGI.

This clonotype was detected many times. The V and J genes are TRBV6-1 and TRBJ2-3, with 11 bases fitting TRBD2. V gave up 4 bases and J gave up 2 bases; unmatched junction bases: 2. CDR3 length: 15 amino acids. CDR1 and CDR2 from the germline V gene are MNHNS and SASEGT. The CDR3 DNA reads as TGTGCCAGCAGTGCGACTAGCGGGACCACAGATACGCAGTATTTT. Protein: CASSATSGTTDTQYF.

The chain uses TRBV20-1 and TRBJ1-5, with D possibly matching TRBD1 (6 bases). Germline CDR1 reads DFQATT; CDR2 reads SNEGSKA (reference sequence). The CDR3 extends over 16 amino acids. The ends were cut back, 1 base at V and 2 bases at J, with 15 bases in the middle. Here the CDR3 reads CSARGGGASRNQPQHF. The CDR3 nucleotides read TGCAGTGCTAGAGGCGGGGGGGCTAGTCGCAATCAGCCCCAGCATTTT.

This clonotype has more than one count but fewer than ten. The chain employs TRBV29-1 and TRBJ1-1, with a tentative D call TRBD1 (6 bases). The germline V gene has CDR1 SQVTM and CDR2 ANQGSEA. V lost 2 bases and J lost 4, with 11 bases in between. The CDR3 is made up of 13 amino acids. The CDR3 nucleotides read TGCAGCGTTGAATCAGGGGTGGCCACTGAAGCTTTCTTT. Translated: CSVESGVATEAFF.

In its sample, this clonotype was seen many times. Written as DNA, the CDR3 is TGTGCCAGCACCGCGGGGGGATCCTCCTCTGGGGCCAACGTCCTGACTTTC. This translates into CASTAGGSSSGANVLTF. The chain uses TRBV12-3 or TRBV12-4 and TRBJ2-6; the match to TRBD2 covers 8 bases. The CDR3 totals 17 residues. V lost 7 bases to trimming and J lost 0 bases; unmatched junction nucleotides: 8.

This chain joins TRBV4-2 and TRBJ2-1; D may be TRBD2 (6 bases). CDR3 length equals 14 residues. V was shortened by 4 bases and J by 7 bases, with 14 bases between the two germline ends. Per the germline V gene, CDR1 is LGHNA and CDR2 is YNFKEQ. The CDR3 sequence is CASSPGYGGNEQFF. The DNA of the CDR3 is TGTGCCAGCAGCCCAGGGTACGGGGGTAATGAGCAGTTCTTC.

This clonotype was recorded a few times. This sequence joins TRBV20-1 and TRBJ2-5, with D perhaps TRBD1 (5 bases). The CDR3 is made up of 14 amino acids. Germline lookup yields CDR1 DFQATT and CDR2 SNEGSKA (reference sequence). V dropped 3 bases and J dropped 4 bases, with 15 bases sitting between them. CDR3 in DNA: TGCAGTGCTAGCGTCGCAGGGTGGGGAGAGACCCAGTACTTC. Translating gives CSASVAGWGETQYF.

The sample holds a few counts of this clonotype. The genes are TRBV7-8 and TRBJ2-1, with 11 bases lining up with TRBD1. The V gene end was trimmed by 5 bases and the J gene end by 5 bases; junction bases not matched to a gene: 5. There are 15 residues in the CDR3. The germline CDR1 and CDR2 sequences are SGHVS and FQNEAQ. CDR3 DNA: TGTGCCAGCAGCCCCTGGGACAGGGGGGACAATGAGCAGTTCTTC. Amino acids: CASSPWDRGDNEQFF.

This clonotype was counted ten times or more. This sequence joins TRBV20-1 and TRBJ1-4, with 7 bases fitting TRBD1. After removal of 1 base from V and 8 bases from J, the junction contained 7 bases not matched to a gene. Per germline, CDR1 DFQATT and CDR2 SNEGSKA (reference sequence). This CDR3 spans 14 amino acids. The CDR3 bases are TGCAGTGCTAGAGTTACAGGGGAGAGAGAAAAACTGTTTTTT. This translates into CSARVTGEREKLFF.

This clonotype was observed at least ten times. J is TRBJ2-1 and V is TRBV9; 12 bases fit TRBD2. V gave up 4 bases and J gave up 2 bases; unmatched junction bases: 1. Germline CDR1 and CDR2: SGDLS and YYNGEE. The CDR3 sequence is 15 residues long. CDR3 residues: CASSPSGGAYNEQFF. The DNA of the CDR3 is TGTGCCAGCAGCCCTAGCGGGGGGGCCTACAATGAGCAGTTCTTC.